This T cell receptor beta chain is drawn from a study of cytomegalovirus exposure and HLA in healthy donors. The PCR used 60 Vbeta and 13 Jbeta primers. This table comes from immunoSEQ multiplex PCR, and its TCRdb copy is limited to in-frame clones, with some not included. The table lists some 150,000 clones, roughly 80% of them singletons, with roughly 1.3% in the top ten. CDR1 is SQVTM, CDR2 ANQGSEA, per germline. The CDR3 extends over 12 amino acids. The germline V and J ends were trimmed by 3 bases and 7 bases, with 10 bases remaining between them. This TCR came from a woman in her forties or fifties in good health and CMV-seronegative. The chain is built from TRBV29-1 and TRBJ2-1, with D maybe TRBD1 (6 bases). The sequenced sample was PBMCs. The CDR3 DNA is TGCAGCGTTGAGCAGGGGAAGAATGAGCAGTTCTTC. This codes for CSVEQGKNEQFF.